These T cell receptor beta chains were read from a single sample in a study of OX40 agonist ivuxolimab in advanced cancers. Profiling relied on immunoSEQ multiplex PCR, and the TCRdb table lists in-frame clones only, not all of them. The sample shows about 140,000 clones, roughly 91% of them seen only once. Source: CD4+ or CD8+ T cells sorted from blood, taken in a trial of the OX40 agonist ivuxolimab. These receptors were obtained from an adult with an advanced solid tumor such as melanoma, head and neck, liver or kidney cancer. CDR3s leave out the opening cysteine and the closing phenylalanine or tryptophan. Some rows have no size entry. The others give once, few or many, or a class for an expanded clone.

- | TRBV27 | ASSDRHVDYT
once | TRBV7-2 | ASSLSGGLYT
- | TRBV7-9 | ASVPRFERERNEQF
- | TRBV19 | ASSIRPLRTKNYGYT
- | TRBV19 | ASGPTGTSYEQY
- | TRBV28 | ASRGAGGPVKTQY
- | TRBV9 | ASSFLEGGSGNTIY
- | TRBV5-1 | ASSLALAGNTDTQY
- | TRBV11-2 | ASRPGNLNPTDTQY
- | TRBV2 | ASGGTRIQETQY
- | TRBV30 | AWSSVNYGYT
- | TRBV11-2 | ASSLWTGRSSYEQY
- | TRBV7-2 | ASRDRGLGEKLF
- | TRBV7-2 | ASSHRIRGPYEQY
- | TRBV5-4 | ASSSGSLETQY
- | TRBV7-2 | ASSQGAKNIQY
- | TRBV5-1 | ASSHGTRGETQY
- | TRBV27 | ASSRRTSWEGNEQF
- | TRBV29-1 | SVGEGTDTQY
- | TRBV11-2 | ASSLGTSGNEQF
- | TRBV28 | ASSGGRAGNTIY
- | TRBV7-9 | ASSRDFLVSNEQF
- | TRBV9 | ASSVGTGLPYGYT
- | TRBV5-4 | ASRFTGGNTEAF
- | TRBV6-6 | ASIYGSSGYEQY
- | TRBV4-3 | ASSQDENYEQY
- | TRBV6-5 | ASSPWDRNQPQH
- | TRBV5-6 | ASSFRGSGANVLT
- | TRBV19 | ASREGLPNYGYT
- | TRBV14 | ASSPLLGAGETQY
few | TRBV4-1 | ASSHSPSRQGSAQY
- | TRBV4-3 | ASSQEVGRLKNIQY
- | TRBV9 | ASSVGSGGTLSEAF
- | TRBV6-1 | ASSEAGSGSDTQY
- | TRBV4-1 | ASSQDRPFYEQY